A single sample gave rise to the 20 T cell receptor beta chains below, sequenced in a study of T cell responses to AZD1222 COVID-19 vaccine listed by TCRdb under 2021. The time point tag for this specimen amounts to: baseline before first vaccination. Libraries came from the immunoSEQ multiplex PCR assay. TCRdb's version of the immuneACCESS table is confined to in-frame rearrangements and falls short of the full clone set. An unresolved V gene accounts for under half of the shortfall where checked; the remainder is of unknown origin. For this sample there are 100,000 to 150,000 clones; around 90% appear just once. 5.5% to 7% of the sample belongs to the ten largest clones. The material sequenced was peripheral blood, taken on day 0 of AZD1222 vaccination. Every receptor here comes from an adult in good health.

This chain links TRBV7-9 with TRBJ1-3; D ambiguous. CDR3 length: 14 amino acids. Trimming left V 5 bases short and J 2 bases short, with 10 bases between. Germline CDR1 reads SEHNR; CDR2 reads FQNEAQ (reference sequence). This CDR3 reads CASSQPGTGNTIYF. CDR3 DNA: TGTGCCAGCAGCCAGCCGGGGACTGGAAACACCATATATTTT.

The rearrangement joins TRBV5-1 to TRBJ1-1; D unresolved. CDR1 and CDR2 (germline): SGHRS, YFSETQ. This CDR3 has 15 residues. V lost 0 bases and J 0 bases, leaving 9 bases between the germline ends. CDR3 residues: CASSLAASMNTEAFF. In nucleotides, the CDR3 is TGCGCCAGCAGCTTGGCGGCCTCGATGAACACTGAAGCTTTCTTT.

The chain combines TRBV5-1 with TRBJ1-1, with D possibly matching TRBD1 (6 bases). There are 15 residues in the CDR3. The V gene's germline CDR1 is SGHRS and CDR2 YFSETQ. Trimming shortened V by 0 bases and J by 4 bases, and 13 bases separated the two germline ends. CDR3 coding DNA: TGCGCCAGCAGCTTGGTCGCAGGGGAAGGCACTGAAGCTTTCTTT. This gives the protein CASSLVAGEGTEAFF.

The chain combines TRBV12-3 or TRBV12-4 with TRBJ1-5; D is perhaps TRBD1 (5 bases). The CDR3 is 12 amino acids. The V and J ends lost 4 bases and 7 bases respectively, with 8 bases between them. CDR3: CASSYGDQPQHF. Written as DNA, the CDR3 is TGTGCCAGCAGTTATGGGGACCAGCCCCAGCATTTT.

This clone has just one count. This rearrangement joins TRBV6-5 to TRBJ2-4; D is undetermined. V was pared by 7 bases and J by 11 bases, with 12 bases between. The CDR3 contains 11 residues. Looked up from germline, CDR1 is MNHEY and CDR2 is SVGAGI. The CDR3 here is CASTNGAFQYF. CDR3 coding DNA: TGTGCCAGCACTAATGGTGCTTTTCAGTACTTC.

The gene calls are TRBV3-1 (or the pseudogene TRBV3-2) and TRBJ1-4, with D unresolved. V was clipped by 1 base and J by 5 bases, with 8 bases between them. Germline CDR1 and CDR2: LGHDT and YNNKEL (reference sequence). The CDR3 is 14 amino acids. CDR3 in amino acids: CASSQVRANEKLFF. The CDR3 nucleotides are TGTGCCAGCAGCCAAGTTAGAGCGAATGAAAAACTGTTTTTT.

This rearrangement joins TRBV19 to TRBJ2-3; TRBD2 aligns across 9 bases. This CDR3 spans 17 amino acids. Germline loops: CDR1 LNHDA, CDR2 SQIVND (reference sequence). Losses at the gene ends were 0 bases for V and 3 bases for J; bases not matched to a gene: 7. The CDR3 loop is CASSIDGTSPWTDTQYF. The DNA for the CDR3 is TGTGCCAGTAGTATAGATGGGACTAGCCCATGGACAGATACGCAGTATTTT.

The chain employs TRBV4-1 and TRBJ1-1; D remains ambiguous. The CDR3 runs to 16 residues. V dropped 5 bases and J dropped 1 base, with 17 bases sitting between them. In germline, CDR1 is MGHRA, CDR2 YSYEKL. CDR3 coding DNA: TGCGCCAGCAGCGCGGGTTCGTGGGTATCGAACACTGAAGCTTTCTTT. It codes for CASSAGSWVSNTEAFF.

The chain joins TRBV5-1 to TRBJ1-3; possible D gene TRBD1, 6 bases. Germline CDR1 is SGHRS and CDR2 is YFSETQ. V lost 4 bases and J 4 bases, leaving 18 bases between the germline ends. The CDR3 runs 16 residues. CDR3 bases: TGCGCCAGCAGCACCCAGGGGCCGGGGGTCGGAAACACCATATATTTT. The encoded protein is CASSTQGPGVGNTIYF.

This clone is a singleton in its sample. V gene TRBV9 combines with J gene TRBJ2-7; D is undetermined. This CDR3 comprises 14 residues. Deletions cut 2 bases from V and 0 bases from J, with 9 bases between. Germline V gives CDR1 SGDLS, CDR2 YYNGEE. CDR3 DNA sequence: TGTGCCAGCAGCGTTCAGACGAGCTCCTACGAGCAGTACTTC. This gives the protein CASSVQTSSYEQYF. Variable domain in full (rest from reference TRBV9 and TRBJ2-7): DSGVTQTPKHLITATGQRVTLRCSPRSGDLSVYWYQQSLDQGLQFLIQYYNGEERAKGNILERFSAQQFPDLHSELNLSSLELGDSALYFCASSVQTSSYEQYFGPGTRLTVT.

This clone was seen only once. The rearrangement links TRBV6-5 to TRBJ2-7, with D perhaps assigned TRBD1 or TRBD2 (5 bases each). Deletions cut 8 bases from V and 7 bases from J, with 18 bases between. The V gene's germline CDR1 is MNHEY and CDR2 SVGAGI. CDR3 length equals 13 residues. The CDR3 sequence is CASHSPGTREQYF. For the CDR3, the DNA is TGTGCCAGCCACTCCCCGGGGACGCGAGAGCAGTACTTC.

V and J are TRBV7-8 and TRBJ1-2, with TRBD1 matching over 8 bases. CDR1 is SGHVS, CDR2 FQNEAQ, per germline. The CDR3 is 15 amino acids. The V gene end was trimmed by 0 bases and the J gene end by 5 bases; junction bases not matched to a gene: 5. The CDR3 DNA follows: TGTGCCAGCAGCTTAGCCGGAAGACAGGGGTATGGCTACACCTTC. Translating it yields CASSLAGRQGYGYTF. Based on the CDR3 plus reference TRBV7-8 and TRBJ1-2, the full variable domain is GAGVSQSPRYKVAKRGQDVALRCDPISGHVSLFWYQQALGQGPEFLTYFQNEAQLDKSGLPSDRFFAERPEGSVSTLKIQRTQQEDSAVYLCASSLAGRQGYGYTFGSGTRLTVV.

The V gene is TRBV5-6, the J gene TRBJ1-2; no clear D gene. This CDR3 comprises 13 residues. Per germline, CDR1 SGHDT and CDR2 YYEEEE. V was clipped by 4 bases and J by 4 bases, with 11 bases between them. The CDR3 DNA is TGTGCCAGCAGCCCGGACGGGAGCTATGGCTACACCTTC. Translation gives CASSPDGSYGYTF.

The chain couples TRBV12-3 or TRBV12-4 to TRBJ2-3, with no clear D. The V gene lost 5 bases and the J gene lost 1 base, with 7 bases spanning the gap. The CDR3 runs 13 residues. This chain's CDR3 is CASSNLGTDTQYF. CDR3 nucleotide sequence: TGTGCCAGCAGTAACCTCGGCACAGATACGCAGTATTTT.

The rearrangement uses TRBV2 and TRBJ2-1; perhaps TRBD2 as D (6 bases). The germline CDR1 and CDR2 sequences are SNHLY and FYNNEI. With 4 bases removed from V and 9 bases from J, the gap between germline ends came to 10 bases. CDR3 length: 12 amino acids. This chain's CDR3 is CASSGLVGEQFF. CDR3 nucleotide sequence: TGTGCCAGCAGTGGACTAGTCGGTGAGCAGTTCTTC.

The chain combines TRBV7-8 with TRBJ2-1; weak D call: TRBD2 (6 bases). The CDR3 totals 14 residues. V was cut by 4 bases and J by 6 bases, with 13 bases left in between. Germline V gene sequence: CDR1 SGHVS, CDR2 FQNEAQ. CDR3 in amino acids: CASSSLRSGNEQFF. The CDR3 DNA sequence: TGTGCCAGCAGCTCGCTACGTAGCGGCAATGAGCAGTTCTTC.

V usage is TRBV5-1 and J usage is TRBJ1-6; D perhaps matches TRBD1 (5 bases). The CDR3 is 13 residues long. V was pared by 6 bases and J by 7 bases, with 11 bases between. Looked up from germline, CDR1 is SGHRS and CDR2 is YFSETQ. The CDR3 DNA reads TGCGCCAGCAATCAGGGTGGGAATTCACCCCTCCACTTT. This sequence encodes CASNQGGNSPLHF. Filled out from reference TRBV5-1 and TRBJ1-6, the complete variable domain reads KAGVTQTPRYLIKTRGQQVTLSCSPISGHRSVSWYQQTPGQGLQFLFEYFSETQRNKGNFPGRFSGRQFSNSRSEMNVSTLELGDSALYLCASNQGGNSPLHFGNGTRLTVT.

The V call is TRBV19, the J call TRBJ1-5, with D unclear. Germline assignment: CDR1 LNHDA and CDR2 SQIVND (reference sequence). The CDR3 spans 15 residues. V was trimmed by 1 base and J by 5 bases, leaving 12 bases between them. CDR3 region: CASSIVPGADQPQHF. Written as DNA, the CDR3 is TGTGCCAGTAGTATAGTTCCAGGAGCCGATCAGCCCCAGCATTTT.

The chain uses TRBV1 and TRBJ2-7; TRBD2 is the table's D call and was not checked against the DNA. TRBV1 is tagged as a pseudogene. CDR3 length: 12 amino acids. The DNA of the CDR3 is TGCACCCTCGAGGCCCAAACCTACGAGCAGTACTTC. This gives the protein CTLEAQTYEQYF.

The DNA of the CDR3 is TGTGCCAGCAGCTTTCAGGGGTCCCGGAAAGCTTTCTTT. This sequence encodes CASSFQGSRKAFF. The genes are TRBV7-2 and TRBJ1-1, with D perhaps matching TRBD1 (6 bases). There are 13 residues in the CDR3. Germline loops: CDR1 SGHTA, CDR2 FQGNSA. The V and J ends lost 3 bases and 9 bases respectively, with 14 bases between them.